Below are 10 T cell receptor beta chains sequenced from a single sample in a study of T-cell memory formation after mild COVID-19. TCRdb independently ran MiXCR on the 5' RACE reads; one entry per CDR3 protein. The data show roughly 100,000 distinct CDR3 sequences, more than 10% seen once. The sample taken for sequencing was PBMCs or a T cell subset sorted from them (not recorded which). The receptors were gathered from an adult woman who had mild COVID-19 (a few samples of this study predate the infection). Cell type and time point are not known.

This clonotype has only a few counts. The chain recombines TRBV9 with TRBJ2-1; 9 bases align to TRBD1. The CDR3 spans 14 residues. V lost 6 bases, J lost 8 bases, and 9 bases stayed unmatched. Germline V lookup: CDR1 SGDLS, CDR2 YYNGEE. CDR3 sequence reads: CASTNTGGMDEQFF. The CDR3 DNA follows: TGTGCCAGCACCAACACAGGGGGCATGGATGAGCAGTTCTTC.

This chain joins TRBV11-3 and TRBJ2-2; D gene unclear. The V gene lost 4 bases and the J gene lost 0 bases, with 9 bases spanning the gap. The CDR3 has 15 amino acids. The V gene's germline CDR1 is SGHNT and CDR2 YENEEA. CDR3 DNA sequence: TGTGCCAGCAGCTCCCGCAACGCGAACACCGGGGAGCTGTTTTTT. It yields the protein CASSSRNANTGELFF.

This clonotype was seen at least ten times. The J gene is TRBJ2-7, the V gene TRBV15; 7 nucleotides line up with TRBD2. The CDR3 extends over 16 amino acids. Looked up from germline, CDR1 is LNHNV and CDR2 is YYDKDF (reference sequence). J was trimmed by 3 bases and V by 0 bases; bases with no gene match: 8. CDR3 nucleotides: TGTGCCACCAGCAGAGACCGGCCTAGCGGAGACTACGAGCAGTACTTC. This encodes CATSRDRPSGDYEQYF.

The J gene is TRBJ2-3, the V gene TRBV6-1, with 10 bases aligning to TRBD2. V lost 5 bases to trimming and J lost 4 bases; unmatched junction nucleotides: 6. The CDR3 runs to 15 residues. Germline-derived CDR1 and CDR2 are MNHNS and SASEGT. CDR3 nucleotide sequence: TGTGCCAGCAGTCCCAGCGGGGGGGCCTCAGATACGCAGTATTTT. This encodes CASSPSGGASDTQYF.

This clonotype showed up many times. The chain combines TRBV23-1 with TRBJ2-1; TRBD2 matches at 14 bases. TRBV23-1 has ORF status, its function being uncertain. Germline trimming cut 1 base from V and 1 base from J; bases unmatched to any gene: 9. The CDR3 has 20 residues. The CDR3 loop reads CASSQWPGTSGSPSYNEQFF. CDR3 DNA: TGCGCCAGCAGTCAATGGCCCGGGACTAGCGGGAGTCCGTCCTACAATGAGCAGTTCTTC.

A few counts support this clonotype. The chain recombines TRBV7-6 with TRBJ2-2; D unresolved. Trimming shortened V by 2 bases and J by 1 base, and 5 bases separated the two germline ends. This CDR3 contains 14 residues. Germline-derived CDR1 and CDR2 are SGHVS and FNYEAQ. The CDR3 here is CASSLFRNTGELFF. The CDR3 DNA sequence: TGTGCCAGCAGCTTATTCAGGAACACCGGGGAGCTGTTTTTT.

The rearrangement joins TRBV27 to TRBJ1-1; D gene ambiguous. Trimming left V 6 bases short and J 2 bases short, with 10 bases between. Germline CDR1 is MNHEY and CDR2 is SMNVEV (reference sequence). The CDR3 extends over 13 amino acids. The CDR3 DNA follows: TGTGCCAGCAGGGACGGACTCAACACTGAAGCTTTCTTT. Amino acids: CASRDGLNTEAFF.

CDR3 amino acids: CASSPQPGLAGRNEQFF. The CDR3 nucleotides read TGTGCCAGCAGTCCCCAACCGGGACTAGCGGGACGGAATGAGCAGTTCTTC. The chain combines TRBV12-3 or TRBV12-4 with TRBJ2-1, with 13 bases matching TRBD2. Trimming removed 5 bases from V and 7 bases from J; junction bases left unmatched: 11. This CDR3 is built from 17 residues.

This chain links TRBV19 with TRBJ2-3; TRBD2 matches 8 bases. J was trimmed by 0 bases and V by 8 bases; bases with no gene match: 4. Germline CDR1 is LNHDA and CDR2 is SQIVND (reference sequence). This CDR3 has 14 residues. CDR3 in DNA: TGTGCCAGTCACGCGGGAGGTAGCACAGATACGCAGTATTTT. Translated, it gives CASHAGGSTDTQYF.

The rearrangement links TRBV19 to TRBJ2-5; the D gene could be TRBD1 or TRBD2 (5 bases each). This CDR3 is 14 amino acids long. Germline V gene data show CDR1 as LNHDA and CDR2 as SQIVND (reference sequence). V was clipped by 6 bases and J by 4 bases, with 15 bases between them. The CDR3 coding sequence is TGTGCCAGTAGCCCGAGGGACGACGGAGAGACCCAGTACTTC. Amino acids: CASSPRDDGETQYF. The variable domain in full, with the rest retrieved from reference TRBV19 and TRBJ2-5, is DGGITQSPKYLFRKEGQNVTLSCEQNLNHDAMYWYRQDPGQGLRLIYYSQIVNDFQKGDIAEGYSVSREKKESFPLTVTSAQKNPTAFYLCASSPRDDGETQYFGPGTRLLVL.